These T cell receptor beta chains were read from a single sample in a study of breast tumors, draining lymph nodes, adjacent tissues. Each CDR3 protein gets one entry after TCRdb re-called the multiplex PCR reads with MiXCR. The sample lists around 110,000 distinct CDR3 sequences; about 29% were seen once. Sequencing was done on a sample of axillary lymph node tissue. These receptors all stem from a female donor with breast cancer. Some clones in this sample may be carry-over from other donors' samples. Both conserved end residues are part of each CDR3. Fields, in order: D gene, clone size, V gene, J gene, CDR3 DNA, CDR3 protein. A D gene is named only where the DNA matches it firmly. Clone size is shown for a subset of rows, as once, few, many or a class of expanded clone.

d_call: TRBD2
clone_size: once
v_call: TRBV20-1
j_call: TRBJ2-1
cdr3_nt: TGCAGTGCTCCCAACACCGGGACTAGCCACAATGAGCAGTTCTTC
cdr3_aa: CSAPNTGTSHNEQFF

d_call: NA
clone_size: many
v_call: TRBV18
j_call: TRBJ1-5
cdr3_nt: TGTGCCAGCTCACTAGGCAGGGTTTACGATCAGCCCCAGCATTTT
cdr3_aa: CASSLGRVYDQPQHF

d_call: NA
clone_size: once
v_call: TRBV7-2
j_call: TRBJ2-3
cdr3_nt: TGTGCCAGCAGCTCGGGCTACCCCACAGGTACGCAGTATTTT
cdr3_aa: CASSSGYPTGTQYF

d_call: TRBD1
clone_size: many
v_call: TRBV6-5
j_call: TRBJ2-7
cdr3_nt: TGTGCCAGCAGTTACGGGGGTCAGGGGGCCTACGAGCAGTACTTC
cdr3_aa: CASSYGGQGAYEQYF

d_call: NA
clone_size: few
v_call: TRBV20-1
j_call: TRBJ1-1
cdr3_nt: TGCAGTGCTAGCATGCCAGGCCGGAACACTGAAGCTTTCTTT
cdr3_aa: CSASMPGRNTEAFF

d_call: NA
clone_size: NA
v_call: TRBV5-1
j_call: TRBJ1-1
cdr3_nt: TGCGCCAGCTACAATACAGGGTTGGCTGAAGCTTTCTTT
cdr3_aa: CASYNTGLAEAFF

d_call: NA
clone_size: many
v_call: TRBV12-5
j_call: TRBJ2-1
cdr3_nt: TGTGCTAGTGGTTTGTGGGGGCTGGGTAATGAGCAGTTCTTC
cdr3_aa: CASGLWGLGNEQFF

d_call: NA
clone_size: NA
v_call: TRBV7-2
j_call: TRBJ1-5
cdr3_nt: TGTGCCAGCAGCTTCTACCCCTTGGGAGGGGGGTTTAATCAGCCCCAGCATTTT
cdr3_aa: CASSFYPLGGGFNQPQHF

d_call: NA
clone_size: many
v_call: TRBV3-1
j_call: TRBJ2-2
cdr3_nt: TGTGCCAGCAGCCAAGTTGGGGCGGGGACCCCACGAACCGGGGAGCTGTTTTTT
cdr3_aa: CASSQVGAGTPRTGELFF

d_call: TRBD2
clone_size: many
v_call: TRBV20-1
j_call: TRBJ2-3
cdr3_nt: TGCAGTGTCAGCGGGGGAACAGATACGCAGTATTTT
cdr3_aa: CSVSGGTDTQYF

d_call: TRBD1
clone_size: many
v_call: TRBV20-1
j_call: TRBJ2-3
cdr3_nt: TGCAGTGCTCCGGACAGGGGCACAGATACGCAGTATTTT
cdr3_aa: CSAPDRGTDTQYF

d_call: NA
clone_size: many
v_call: TRBV20-1
j_call: TRBJ1-5
cdr3_nt: TGCAGTGCAGCGGGGGGGGAGAATCAGCCCCAGCATTTT
cdr3_aa: CSAAGGENQPQHF

d_call: NA
clone_size: many
v_call: TRBV7-2
j_call: TRBJ1-3
cdr3_nt: TGTGCCAGCAGCACCCGACAGATTTGGGACACCATATATTTT
cdr3_aa: CASSTRQIWDTIYF

d_call: NA
clone_size: NA
v_call: TRBV29-1
j_call: TRBJ2-7
cdr3_nt: TGCAGCGCCCAGACAGTCGACGGCTACGAGCAGTACTTC
cdr3_aa: CSAQTVDGYEQYF

d_call: NA
clone_size: NA
v_call: TRBV6-5
j_call: TRBJ1-4
cdr3_nt: TGTGCCAGCAGTTACCCGGACAGTGAAAAACTGTTTTTT
cdr3_aa: CASSYPDSEKLFF

d_call: TRBD2
clone_size: NA
v_call: TRBV20-1
j_call: TRBJ2-7
cdr3_nt: TGCAGTGCTGGGGTTAGCGGGAGGGCTACCTACGAGCAGTACTTC
cdr3_aa: CSAGVSGRATYEQYF

d_call: NA
clone_size: NA
v_call: TRBV5-5
j_call: TRBJ2-7
cdr3_nt: TGTGCCAGCAGCTTACCCGGGGCCCTCGAGCAGTACTTC
cdr3_aa: CASSLPGALEQYF

d_call: NA
clone_size: NA
v_call: TRBV27
j_call: TRBJ2-1
cdr3_nt: TGTGCCAGCAGACTAGTAAATGAGCAGTTCTTC
cdr3_aa: CASRLVNEQFF

d_call: TRBD2
clone_size: few
v_call: TRBV6-2/TRBV6-3
j_call: TRBJ2-4
cdr3_nt: TGTGCCAGCAGTTACCAACCGGGGGCGGGGGGGCCAAACATTCAGTACTTC
cdr3_aa: CASSYQPGAGGPNIQYF

d_call: NA
clone_size: NA
v_call: TRBV19
j_call: TRBJ2-7
cdr3_nt: TGTGCCAGTAGTATAAGACAGATCGGCGAGCAGTACTTC
cdr3_aa: CASSIRQIGEQYF

d_call: NA
clone_size: many
v_call: TRBV12-3/TRBV12-4
j_call: TRBJ2-5
cdr3_nt: TGTGCCAGCAGTTTAACACCGTACCAAGAGACCCAGTACTTC
cdr3_aa: CASSLTPYQETQYF

d_call: NA
clone_size: many
v_call: TRBV7-3
j_call: TRBJ2-7
cdr3_nt: TGTGCCAGCAGCTTAAAACAGGGAGCCGAGCAGTACTTC
cdr3_aa: CASSLKQGAEQYF

d_call: NA
clone_size: many
v_call: TRBV19
j_call: TRBJ1-2
cdr3_nt: TGTGCCAGTAGCTACCAGGGGCTCCGTTATGGCTACACCTTC
cdr3_aa: CASSYQGLRYGYTF

d_call: NA
clone_size: many
v_call: TRBV20-1
j_call: TRBJ2-5
cdr3_nt: TGCAGTGCTAGAGATCAGCGGTTCCAAGAGACCCAGTACTTC
cdr3_aa: CSARDQRFQETQYF

d_call: NA
clone_size: many
v_call: TRBV20-1
j_call: TRBJ2-2
cdr3_nt: TGCAGTGCTAGAGTTGGGCCGAACACCGGGGAGCTGTTTTTT
cdr3_aa: CSARVGPNTGELFF

d_call: NA
clone_size: many
v_call: TRBV4-2
j_call: TRBJ2-2
cdr3_nt: TGTGCCAGCAGCCAAGGGGGGCCGGGACTGAGGACCGGGGAGCTGTTTTTT
cdr3_aa: CASSQGGPGLRTGELFF

d_call: NA
clone_size: many
v_call: TRBV20-1
j_call: TRBJ2-3
cdr3_nt: TGCAGTGCTAGAGGGGCTATCACAGATACGCAGTATTTT
cdr3_aa: CSARGAITDTQYF

d_call: NA
clone_size: many
v_call: TRBV5-1
j_call: TRBJ2-1
cdr3_nt: TGCGCCAGCAGCTTGGTGGTTGGGCCATTAAGCTCCTACAATGAGCAGTTCTTC
cdr3_aa: CASSLVVGPLSSYNEQFF

d_call: TRBD1
clone_size: many
v_call: TRBV30
j_call: TRBJ2-5
cdr3_nt: TGTGCCTGGAACAGGGGGGAGACCCAGTACTTC
cdr3_aa: CAWNRGETQYF

d_call: NA
clone_size: many
v_call: TRBV7-7
j_call: TRBJ2-1
cdr3_nt: TGTGCTAGCAGCTTACGGGCTGCGGGGTCGAGCTCCTACAATGAGCAGTTCTTC
cdr3_aa: CASSLRAAGSSSYNEQFF

d_call: NA
clone_size: many
v_call: TRBV7-3
j_call: TRBJ1-2
cdr3_nt: TGTGCCAGCAGCTTGATGGGGGGAGATGGCTACACCTTC
cdr3_aa: CASSLMGGDGYTF

d_call: TRBD1
clone_size: many
v_call: TRBV29-1
j_call: TRBJ1-1
cdr3_nt: TGCAGCGTTGTGCTGGGACAGGGGTACACTGAAGCTTTCTTT
cdr3_aa: CSVVLGQGYTEAFF

d_call: NA
clone_size: many
v_call: TRBV20-1
j_call: TRBJ1-5
cdr3_nt: TGCAGTGCTCCCCCAGGGTCCCCTAATCAGCCCCAGCATTTT
cdr3_aa: CSAPPGSPNQPQHF

d_call: NA
clone_size: NA
v_call: TRBV6-5
j_call: TRBJ1-1
cdr3_nt: TGTGCCAGCAGTCACCCCTACCGGGCTACGAACACTGAAGCTTTCTTT
cdr3_aa: CASSHPYRATNTEAFF

d_call: NA
clone_size: many
v_call: TRBV6-6
j_call: TRBJ1-2
cdr3_nt: TGTGCCAGCAGTTACCCCACGCAGGGGCGCCTTTCTATGGGCTACACCTTC
cdr3_aa: CASSYPTQGRLSMGYTF

d_call: NA
clone_size: many
v_call: TRBV4-1
j_call: TRBJ1-2
cdr3_nt: TGCGCCAGCAGCCAAGGAACAGGGCCCAACTATGGCTACACCTTC
cdr3_aa: CASSQGTGPNYGYTF

d_call: NA
clone_size: many
v_call: TRBV7-9
j_call: TRBJ1-2
cdr3_nt: TGTGCCAGCAGCACCGCGACTATGGCGCCCTATGGCTACCCCTTC
cdr3_aa: CASSTATMAPYGYPF

d_call: NA
clone_size: NA
v_call: TRBV9
j_call: TRBJ2-7
cdr3_nt: NA
cdr3_aa: CASSFYICSATTSGRAYEQYF

d_call: NA
clone_size: many
v_call: TRBV19
j_call: TRBJ2-4
cdr3_nt: TGTGCCAGTAGTATGCGTCTCTCCTTGACAGAAAACATTCAGTACTTC
cdr3_aa: CASSMRLSLTENIQYF

d_call: NA
clone_size: NA
v_call: TRBV7-9
j_call: TRBJ2-7
cdr3_nt: TGTGCCAGCAGCGAAGGACTAAGGGCCTCCTACGAGCAGTACTTC
cdr3_aa: CASSEGLRASYEQYF

d_call: NA
clone_size: many
v_call: TRBV5-1
j_call: TRBJ2-5
cdr3_nt: TGCGCCAGCAGCTTGCTCCCGGGTCGCCAAGAGACCCAGTACTTC
cdr3_aa: CASSLLPGRQETQYF

d_call: NA
clone_size: NA
v_call: TRBV15
j_call: TRBJ1-3
cdr3_nt: TGTGCCACCAGCAGAGACAGGCACTCTGGAAACACCATATATTTT
cdr3_aa: CATSRDRHSGNTIYF

d_call: TRBD1
clone_size: many
v_call: TRBV9
j_call: TRBJ2-5
cdr3_nt: TGTGCCAGCAGCGTAGAAACAGGGGGTCAAGAGACCCAGTACTTC
cdr3_aa: CASSVETGGQETQYF